Listed here are 5 T cell receptor beta chains from one sample, sequenced in a study of neurological immune-mediated disorders. A single record per CDR3 protein comes from TCRdb applying MiXCR to the 5' RACE reads. This table holds roughly 31,000 distinct CDR3 sequences, about 4.8% found once. Material: PBMCs. These receptors all come from a man younger than 35 in good health.

This clonotype has a handful of counts. This chain links TRBV4-2 with TRBJ1-6; TRBD1 matches 11 bases. J lost 6 bases, V lost 3 bases, and 10 bases had no gene match. Per germline, CDR1 LGHNA and CDR2 YNFKEQ. CDR3 size: 18 residues. The CDR3 reads CASSQEPLGQGANSPLHF. In DNA form, the CDR3 reads TGTGCCAGCAGCCAGGAACCCCTCGGACAGGGGGCTAATTCACCCCTCCACTTT.

This clonotype was observed at least ten times. V gene TRBV27 combines with J gene TRBJ2-5; the match to TRBD1 covers 7 bases. The germline gives CDR1 MNHEY, CDR2 SMNVEV (reference sequence). Trimming took 5 bases from V and 5 from J; bases not matched to a gene: 8. This CDR3 comprises 14 residues. For the CDR3, the DNA is TGTGCCAGCAGTCCGACAGGGCCCGGGGAGACCCAGTACTTC. Its protein is CASSPTGPGETQYF.

This clonotype has at least ten counts. The rearrangement links TRBV20-1 to TRBJ2-7; 11 bases are shared with TRBD2. This CDR3 is built from 15 residues. CDR1 is DFQATT and CDR2 is SNEGSKA in the germline V gene (reference sequence). The ends lost 3 bases at V and 3 bases at J; junction bases unmatched: 7. CDR3 sequence: CSASDQGLADYEQYF. The CDR3 nucleotides are TGCAGTGCTAGCGACCAGGGACTAGCGGACTACGAGCAGTACTTC.

This clonotype was detected ten times or more. The chain is built from TRBV3-1 and TRBJ2-6; the D call may be TRBD1 or TRBD2 (5 bases each). CDR1 and CDR2 (germline): LGHDT, YNNKEL (reference sequence). Deletions cut 3 bases from V and 2 bases from J, with 5 bases between. This CDR3 is built from 14 residues. The CDR3 DNA reads TGTGCCAGCAGCCAGGGGGCTGGGGCCAACGTCCTGACTTTC. Its translation: CASSQGAGANVLTF.

There are many counts of this clonotype. The chain recombines TRBV20-1 with TRBJ2-7; 9 nucleotides match TRBD1. Germline V gene data show CDR1 as DFQATT and CDR2 as SNEGSKA (reference sequence). The CDR3 has 13 amino acids. CDR3 in DNA: TGCAGGGCGGACAGGGGTACAGGCTACGAGCAGTACTTC. Translation: CRADRGTGYEQYF.